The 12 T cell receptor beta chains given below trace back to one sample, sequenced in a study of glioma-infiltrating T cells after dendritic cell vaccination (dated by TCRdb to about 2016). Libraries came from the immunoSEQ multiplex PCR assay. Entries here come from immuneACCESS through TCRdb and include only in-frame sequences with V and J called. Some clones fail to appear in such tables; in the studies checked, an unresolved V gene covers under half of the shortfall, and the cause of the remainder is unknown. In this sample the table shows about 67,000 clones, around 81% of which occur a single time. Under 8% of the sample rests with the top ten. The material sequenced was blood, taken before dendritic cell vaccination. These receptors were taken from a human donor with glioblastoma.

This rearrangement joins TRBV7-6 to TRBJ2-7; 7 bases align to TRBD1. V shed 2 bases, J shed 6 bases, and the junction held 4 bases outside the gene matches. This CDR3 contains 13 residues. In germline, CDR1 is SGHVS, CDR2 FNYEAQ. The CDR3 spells CASSLQQGLEQYF. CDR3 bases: TGTGCCAGCAGCTTACAACAGGGGCTCGAGCAGTACTTC.

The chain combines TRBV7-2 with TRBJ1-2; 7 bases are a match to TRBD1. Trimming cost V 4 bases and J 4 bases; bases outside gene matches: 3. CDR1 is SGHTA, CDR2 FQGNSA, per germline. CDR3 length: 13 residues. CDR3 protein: CASSSTGIYGYTF. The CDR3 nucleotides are TGTGCCAGCAGCTCGACAGGGATCTATGGCTACACCTTC.

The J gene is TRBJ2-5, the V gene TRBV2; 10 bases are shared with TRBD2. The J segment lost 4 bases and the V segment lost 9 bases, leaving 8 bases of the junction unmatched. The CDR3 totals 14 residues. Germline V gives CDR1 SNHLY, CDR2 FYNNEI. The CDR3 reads CASLISGGRETQYF. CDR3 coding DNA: TGTGCCAGTTTAATTAGCGGGGGGCGAGAGACCCAGTACTTC. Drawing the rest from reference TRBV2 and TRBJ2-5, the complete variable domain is EPEVTQTPSHQVTQMGQEVILRCVPISNHLYFYWYRQILGQKVEFLVSFYNNEISEKSEIFDDQFSVERPDGSNFTLKIRSTKLEDSAMYFCASLISGGRETQYFGPGTRLLVL.

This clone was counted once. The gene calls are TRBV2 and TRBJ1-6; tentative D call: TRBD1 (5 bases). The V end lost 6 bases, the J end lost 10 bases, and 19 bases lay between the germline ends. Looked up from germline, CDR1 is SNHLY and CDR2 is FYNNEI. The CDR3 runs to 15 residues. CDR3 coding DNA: TGTGCCAGCAGCTCGTGGCCAGGGCTTGGCTCACCCCTCCACTTT. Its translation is CASSSWPGLGSPLHF.

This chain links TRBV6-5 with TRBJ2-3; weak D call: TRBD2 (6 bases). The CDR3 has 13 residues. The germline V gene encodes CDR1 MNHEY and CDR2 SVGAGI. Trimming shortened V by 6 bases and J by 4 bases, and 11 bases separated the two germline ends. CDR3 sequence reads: CASRPTSSDTQYF. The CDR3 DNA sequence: TGTGCCAGCAGGCCTACTAGCTCAGATACGCAGTATTTT.

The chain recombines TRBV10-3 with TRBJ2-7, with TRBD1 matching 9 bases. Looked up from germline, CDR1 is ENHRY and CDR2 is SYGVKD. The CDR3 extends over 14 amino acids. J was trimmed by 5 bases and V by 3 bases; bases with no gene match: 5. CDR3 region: CAISDIQGANEQYF. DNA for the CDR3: TGTGCCATCAGTGACATACAGGGGGCAAACGAGCAGTACTTC.

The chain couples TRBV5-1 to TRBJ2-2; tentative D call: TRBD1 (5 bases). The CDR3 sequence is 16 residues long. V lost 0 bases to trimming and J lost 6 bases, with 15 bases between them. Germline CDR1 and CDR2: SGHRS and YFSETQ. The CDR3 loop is CASSLASGKGAGELFF. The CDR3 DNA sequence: TGCGCCAGCAGCTTGGCCTCAGGGAAAGGAGCCGGGGAGCTGTTTTTT.

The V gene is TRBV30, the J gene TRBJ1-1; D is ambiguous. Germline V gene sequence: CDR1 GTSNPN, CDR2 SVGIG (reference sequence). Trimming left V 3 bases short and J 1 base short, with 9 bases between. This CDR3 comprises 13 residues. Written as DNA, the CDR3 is TGTGCCTGGAGGGGCTATTCGAACACTGAAGCTTTCTTT. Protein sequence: CAWRGYSNTEAFF.

The CDR3 nucleotides are TGTGCCAGCAGCGTAGACAGTTCGGCGAACACCGGGGAGCTGTTTTTT. Amino acids: CASSVDSSANTGELFF. The genes are TRBV9 and TRBJ2-2; D is ambiguous. V was cut by 0 bases and J by 0 bases, with 9 bases left in between. CDR3 length: 16 residues. CDR1 SGDLS and CDR2 YYNGEE come from the germline V gene.

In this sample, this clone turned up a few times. CDR3 bases: TGTGCCAGCAGTTCCCTAGATGGCTACACCTTC. This sequence encodes CASSSLDGYTF. V usage is TRBV28 and J usage is TRBJ1-2, with D unresolved. V lost 4 bases and J 6 bases, leaving 6 bases between the germline ends. The germline CDR1 and CDR2 sequences are MDHEN and SYDVKM. The CDR3 contains 11 residues.

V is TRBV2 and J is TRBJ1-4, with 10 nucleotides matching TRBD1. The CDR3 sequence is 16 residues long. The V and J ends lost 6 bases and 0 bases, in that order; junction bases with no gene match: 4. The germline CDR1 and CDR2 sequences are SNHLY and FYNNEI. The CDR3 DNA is TGTGCCAGCAGAAGGGACAGGGGAGCAACTAATGAAAAACTGTTTTTT. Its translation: CASRRDRGATNEKLFF. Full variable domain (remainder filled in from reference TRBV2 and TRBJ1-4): EPEVTQTPSHQVTQMGQEVILRCVPISNHLYFYWYRQILGQKVEFLVSFYNNEISEKSEIFDDQFSVERPDGSNFTLKIRSTKLEDSAMYFCASRRDRGATNEKLFFGSGTQLSVL.

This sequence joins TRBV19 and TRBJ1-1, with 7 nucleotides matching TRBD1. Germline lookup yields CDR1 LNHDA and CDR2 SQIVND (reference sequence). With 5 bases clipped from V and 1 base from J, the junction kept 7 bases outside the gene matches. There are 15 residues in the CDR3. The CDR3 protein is CASSSMTGSNTEAFF. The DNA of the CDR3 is TGTGCCAGTAGTTCTATGACAGGGTCGAACACTGAAGCTTTCTTT.